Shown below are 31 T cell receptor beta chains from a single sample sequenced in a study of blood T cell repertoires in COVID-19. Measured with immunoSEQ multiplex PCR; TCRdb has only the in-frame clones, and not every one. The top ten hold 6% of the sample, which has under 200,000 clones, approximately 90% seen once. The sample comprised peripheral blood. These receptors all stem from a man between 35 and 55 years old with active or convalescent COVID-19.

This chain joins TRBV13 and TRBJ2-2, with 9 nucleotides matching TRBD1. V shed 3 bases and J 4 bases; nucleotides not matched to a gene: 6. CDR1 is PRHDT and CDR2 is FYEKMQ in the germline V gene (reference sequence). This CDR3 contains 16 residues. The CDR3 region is CASSFSGTGPTGELFF. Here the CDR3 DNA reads TGTGCCAGCAGCTTCTCCGGGACAGGGCCCACCGGGGAGCTGTTTTTT.

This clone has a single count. The chain's CDR3 is CASSTTGKNTEAFF. Written as DNA, the CDR3 is TGTGCCAGCAGCACGACAGGGAAGAACACTGAAGCTTTCTTT. The chain combines TRBV21-1 with TRBJ1-1; the table's D call of TRBD1 was not tested on the DNA. TRBV21-1 is labeled a pseudogene. The CDR3 consists of 14 residues.

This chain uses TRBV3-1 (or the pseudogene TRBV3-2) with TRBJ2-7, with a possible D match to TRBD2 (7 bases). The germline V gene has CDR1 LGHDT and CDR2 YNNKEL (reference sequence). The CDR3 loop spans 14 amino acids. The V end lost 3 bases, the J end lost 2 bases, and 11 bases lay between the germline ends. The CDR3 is CASSHSGGPYEQYF. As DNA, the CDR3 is TGTGCCAGCAGCCACTCGGGGGGCCCCTACGAGCAGTACTTC.

CDR3 protein: CASSTSQGPGNTIYF. For the CDR3, the DNA is TGTGCCAGCAGTACATCACAGGGTCCCGGAAACACCATATATTTT. The chain uses TRBV3-1 (or the pseudogene TRBV3-2) and TRBJ1-3, with D possibly being TRBD1 (6 bases). Germline V gene sequence: CDR1 LGHDT, CDR2 YNNKEL (reference sequence). The V end lost 6 bases, the J end lost 4 bases, and 16 bases lay between the germline ends. This CDR3 region has 15 residues.

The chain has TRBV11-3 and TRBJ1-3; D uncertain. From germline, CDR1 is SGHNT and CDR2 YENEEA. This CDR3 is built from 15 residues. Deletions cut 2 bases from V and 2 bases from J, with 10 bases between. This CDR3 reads CASSLQVSTGNTIYF. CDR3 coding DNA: TGTGCCAGCAGCTTACAGGTCTCCACTGGAAACACCATATATTTT.

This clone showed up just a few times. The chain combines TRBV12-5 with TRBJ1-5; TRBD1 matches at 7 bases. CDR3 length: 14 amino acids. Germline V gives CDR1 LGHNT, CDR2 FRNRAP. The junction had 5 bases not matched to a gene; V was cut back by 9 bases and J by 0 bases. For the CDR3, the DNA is TGTGCTAGCCGGACAGGCTATAGCAATCAGCCCCAGCATTTT. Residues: CASRTGYSNQPQHF. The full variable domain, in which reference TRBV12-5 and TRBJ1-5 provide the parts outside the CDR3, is DARVTQTPRHKVTEMGQEVTMRCQPILGHNTVFWYRQTMMQGLELLAYFRNRAPLDDSGMPKDRFSAEMPDATLATLKIQPSEPRDSAVYFCASRTGYSNQPQHFGDGTRLSIL.

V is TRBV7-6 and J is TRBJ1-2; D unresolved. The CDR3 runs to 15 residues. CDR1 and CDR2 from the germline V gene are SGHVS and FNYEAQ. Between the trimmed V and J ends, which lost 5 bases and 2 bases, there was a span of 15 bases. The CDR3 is CASSGSAGDNYGYTF. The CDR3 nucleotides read TGTGCCAGCAGCGGTTCCGCGGGTGACAACTATGGCTACACCTTC.

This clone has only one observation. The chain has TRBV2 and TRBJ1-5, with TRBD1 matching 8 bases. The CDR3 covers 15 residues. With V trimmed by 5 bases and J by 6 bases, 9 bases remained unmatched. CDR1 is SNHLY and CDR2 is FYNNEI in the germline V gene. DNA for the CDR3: TGTGCCAGCAGTCTTCAGGGGGCCGGGGGTCAGCCCCAGCATTTT. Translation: CASSLQGAGGQPQHF. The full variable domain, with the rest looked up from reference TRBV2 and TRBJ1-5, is EPEVTQTPSHQVTQMGQEVILRCVPISNHLYFYWYRQILGQKVEFLVSFYNNEISEKSEIFDDQFSVERPDGSNFTLKIRSTKLEDSAMYFCASSLQGAGGQPQHFGDGTRLSIL.

The CDR3 reads CASTYFGTGGTGELFF. The CDR3 nucleotides read TGTGCCAGTACCTATTTCGGGACAGGGGGCACCGGGGAGCTGTTTTTT. This rearrangement joins TRBV28 to TRBJ2-2; TRBD1 agrees at 11 bases. In germline, CDR1 is MDHEN, CDR2 SYDVKM. The ends lost 9 bases at V and 4 bases at J; junction bases unmatched: 10. The CDR3 totals 16 residues.

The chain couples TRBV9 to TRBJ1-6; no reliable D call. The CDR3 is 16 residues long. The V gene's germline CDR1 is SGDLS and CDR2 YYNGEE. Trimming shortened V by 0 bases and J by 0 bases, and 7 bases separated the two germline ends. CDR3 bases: TGTGCCAGCAGCGTAGCCCCCCGCTCCTATAATTCACCCCTCCACTTT. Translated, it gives CASSVAPRSYNSPLHF.

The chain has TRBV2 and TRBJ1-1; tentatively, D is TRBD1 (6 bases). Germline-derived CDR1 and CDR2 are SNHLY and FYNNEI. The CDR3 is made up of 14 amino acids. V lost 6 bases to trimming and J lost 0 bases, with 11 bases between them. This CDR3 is CASRDGQLNTEAFF. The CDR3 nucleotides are TGTGCCAGCAGAGACGGACAGTTGAACACTGAAGCTTTCTTT.

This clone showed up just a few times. CDR3 residues: CASSLGTGVNTEAFF. Here the CDR3 DNA reads TGCGCCAGCAGCTTGGGGACAGGAGTAAACACTGAAGCTTTCTTT. The chain employs TRBV5-1 and TRBJ1-1; TRBD1 matches 7 bases. J lost 2 bases, V lost 0 bases, and 4 bases had no gene match. From germline, CDR1 is SGHRS and CDR2 YFSETQ. The CDR3 runs to 15 residues. Combining the CDR3 with reference TRBV5-1 and TRBJ1-1 gives the whole variable domain KAGVTQTPRYLIKTRGQQVTLSCSPISGHRSVSWYQQTPGQGLQFLFEYFSETQRNKGNFPGRFSGRQFSNSRSEMNVSTLELGDSALYLCASSLGTGVNTEAFFGQGTRLTVV.

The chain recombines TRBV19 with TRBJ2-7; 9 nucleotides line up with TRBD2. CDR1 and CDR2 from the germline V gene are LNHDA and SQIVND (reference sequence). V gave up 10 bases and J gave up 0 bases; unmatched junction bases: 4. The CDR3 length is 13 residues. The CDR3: CATASGISYEQYF. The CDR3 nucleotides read TGTGCCACCGCTAGCGGGATCTCCTACGAGCAGTACTTC.

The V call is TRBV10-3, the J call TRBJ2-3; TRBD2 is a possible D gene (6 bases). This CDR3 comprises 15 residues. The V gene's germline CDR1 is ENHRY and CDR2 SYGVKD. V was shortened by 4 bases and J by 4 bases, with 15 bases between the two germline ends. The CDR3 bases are TGTGCCATCAGTGTCCTAAAGTGGGGGGCAGATACGCAGTATTTT. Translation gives CAISVLKWGADTQYF.

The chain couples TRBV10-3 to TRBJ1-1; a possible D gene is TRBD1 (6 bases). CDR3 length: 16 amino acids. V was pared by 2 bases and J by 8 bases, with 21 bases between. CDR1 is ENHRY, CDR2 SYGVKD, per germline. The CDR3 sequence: CAISETTGTTNGEAFF. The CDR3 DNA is TGTGCCATCAGTGAGACAACCGGGACAACGAACGGGGAAGCTTTCTTT.

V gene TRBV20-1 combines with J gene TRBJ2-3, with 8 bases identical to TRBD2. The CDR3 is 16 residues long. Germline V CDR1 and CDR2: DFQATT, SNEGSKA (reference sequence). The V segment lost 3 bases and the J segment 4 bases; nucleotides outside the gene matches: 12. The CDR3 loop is CSASPTSGGGADTQYF. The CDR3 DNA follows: TGCAGTGCTAGTCCCACTAGCGGAGGAGGAGCAGATACGCAGTATTTT.

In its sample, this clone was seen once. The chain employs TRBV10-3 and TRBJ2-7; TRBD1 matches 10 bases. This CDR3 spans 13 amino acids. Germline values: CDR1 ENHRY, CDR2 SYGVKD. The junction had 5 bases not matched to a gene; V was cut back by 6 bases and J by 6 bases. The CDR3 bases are TGTGCCATCAGGGGGACAGGGGCCGCCGAGCAGTACTTC. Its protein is CAIRGTGAAEQYF.

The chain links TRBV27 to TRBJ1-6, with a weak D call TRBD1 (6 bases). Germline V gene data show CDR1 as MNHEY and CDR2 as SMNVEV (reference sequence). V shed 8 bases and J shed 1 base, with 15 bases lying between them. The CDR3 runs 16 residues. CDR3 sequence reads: CASAGVIGSYNSPLHF. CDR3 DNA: TGTGCCAGCGCAGGGGTGATTGGGTCCTATAATTCACCCCTCCACTTT.

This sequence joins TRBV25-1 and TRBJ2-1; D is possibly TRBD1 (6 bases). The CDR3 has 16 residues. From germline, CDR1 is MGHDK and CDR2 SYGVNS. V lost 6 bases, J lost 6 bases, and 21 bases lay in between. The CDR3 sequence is CASRAPGTSGINEQFF. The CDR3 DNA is TGTGCCAGCAGAGCCCCCGGGACAAGTGGTATCAATGAGCAGTTCTTC.

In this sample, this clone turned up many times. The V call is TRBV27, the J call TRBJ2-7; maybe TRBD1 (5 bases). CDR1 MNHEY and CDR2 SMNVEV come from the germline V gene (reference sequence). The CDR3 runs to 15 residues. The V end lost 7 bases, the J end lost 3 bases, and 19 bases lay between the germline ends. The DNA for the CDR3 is TGTGCCAGCACTAACCTCAGGGCAGGAGACTACGAGCAGTACTTC. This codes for CASTNLRAGDYEQYF.

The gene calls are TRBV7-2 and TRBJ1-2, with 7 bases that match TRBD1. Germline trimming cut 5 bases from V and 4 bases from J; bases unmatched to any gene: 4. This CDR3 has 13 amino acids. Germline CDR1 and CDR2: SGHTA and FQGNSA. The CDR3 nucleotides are TGTGCCAGCAGCCGAGGGGGCGGCTATGGCTACACCTTC. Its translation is CASSRGGGYGYTF.

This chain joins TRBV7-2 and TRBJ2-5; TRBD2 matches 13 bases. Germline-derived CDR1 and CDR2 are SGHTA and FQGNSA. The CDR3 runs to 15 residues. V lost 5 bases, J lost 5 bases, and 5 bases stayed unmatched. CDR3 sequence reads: CASSTSGRAGETQYF. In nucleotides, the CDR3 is TGTGCCAGCAGCACTAGCGGGAGGGCCGGGGAGACCCAGTACTTC.

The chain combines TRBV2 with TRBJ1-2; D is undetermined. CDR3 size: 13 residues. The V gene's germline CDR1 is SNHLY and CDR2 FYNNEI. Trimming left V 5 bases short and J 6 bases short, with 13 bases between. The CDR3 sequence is CASSLSWRDGYTF. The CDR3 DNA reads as TGTGCCAGCAGTCTATCCTGGAGGGATGGCTACACCTTC. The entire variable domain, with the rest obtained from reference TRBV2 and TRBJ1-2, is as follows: EPEVTQTPSHQVTQMGQEVILRCVPISNHLYFYWYRQILGQKVEFLVSFYNNEISEKSEIFDDQFSVERPDGSNFTLKIRSTKLEDSAMYFCASSLSWRDGYTFGSGTRLTVV.

The DNA of the CDR3 is TGTGCCAGCAGCGGCGGGAGCGGGGGCCTGAACACCGGGGAGCTGTTTTTT. This encodes CASSGGSGGLNTGELFF. The gene calls are TRBV7-3 and TRBJ2-2; 8 nucleotides align to TRBD2. J was trimmed by 1 base and V by 5 bases; bases with no gene match: 9. Looked up from germline, CDR1 is SGHTA and CDR2 is FQGTGA. This CDR3 is built from 17 residues.

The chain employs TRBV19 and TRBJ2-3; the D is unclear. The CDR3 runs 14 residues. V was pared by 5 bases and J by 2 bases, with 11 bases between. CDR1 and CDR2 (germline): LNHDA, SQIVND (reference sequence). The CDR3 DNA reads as TGTGCCAGTAGTGTCGCCGCGGCCACAGATACGCAGTATTTT. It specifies CASSVAAATDTQYF.

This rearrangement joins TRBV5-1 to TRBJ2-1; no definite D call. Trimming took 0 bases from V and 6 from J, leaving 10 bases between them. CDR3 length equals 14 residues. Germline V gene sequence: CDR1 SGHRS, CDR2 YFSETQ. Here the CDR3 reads CASSLVTSANEQFF. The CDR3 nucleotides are TGCGCCAGCAGCTTGGTAACTTCTGCCAATGAGCAGTTCTTC.

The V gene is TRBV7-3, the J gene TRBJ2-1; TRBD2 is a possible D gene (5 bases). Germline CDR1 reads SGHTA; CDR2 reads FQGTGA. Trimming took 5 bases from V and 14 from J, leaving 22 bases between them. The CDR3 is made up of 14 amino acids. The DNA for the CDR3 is TGTGCCAGCAGCGACCCGACCAGCGGAGACACCAAGTTCTTC. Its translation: CASSDPTSGDTKFF.

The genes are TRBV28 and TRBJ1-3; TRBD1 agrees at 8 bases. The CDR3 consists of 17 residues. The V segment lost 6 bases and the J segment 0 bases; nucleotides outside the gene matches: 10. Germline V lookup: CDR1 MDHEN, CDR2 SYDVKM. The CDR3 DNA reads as TGTGCCAGCAGGCGATCAGGGGGCACTATCTCTGGAAACACCATATATTTT. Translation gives CASRRSGGTISGNTIYF.

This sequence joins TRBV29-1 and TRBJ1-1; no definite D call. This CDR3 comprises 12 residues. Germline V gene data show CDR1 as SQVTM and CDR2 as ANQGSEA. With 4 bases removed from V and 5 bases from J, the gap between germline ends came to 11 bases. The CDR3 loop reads CSVVSGWTEAFF. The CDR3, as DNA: TGCAGCGTTGTTTCCGGGTGGACTGAAGCTTTCTTT.

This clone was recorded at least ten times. The CDR3 sequence is CASSAKTRNTGELFF. In nucleotides, the CDR3 is TGTGCCAGCAGTGCAAAAACGAGGAACACCGGGGAGCTGTTTTTT. V gene TRBV2 combines with J gene TRBJ2-2, with D uncertain. The CDR3 length is 15 residues. Germline V gene sequence: CDR1 SNHLY, CDR2 FYNNEI. V was trimmed by 4 bases and J by 1 base, leaving 10 bases between them.

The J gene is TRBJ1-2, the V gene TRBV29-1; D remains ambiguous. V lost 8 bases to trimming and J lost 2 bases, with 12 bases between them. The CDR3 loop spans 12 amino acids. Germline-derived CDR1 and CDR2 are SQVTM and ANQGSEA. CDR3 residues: CSTQTPNYGYTF. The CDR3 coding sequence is TGCAGCACTCAAACCCCCAACTATGGCTACACCTTC.